One sample yielded the 16 T cell receptor beta chains listed below, sequenced in a study of Graves' ophthalmopathy and Graves' hyperthyroidism. The sequenced template was RNA, covering the TCR beta CDR3 region. A first-round RT-PCR used HTBI primers, followed by a second-round multiplex PCR. TCRdb re-called the multiplex PCR reads through MiXCR, storing one row per CDR3 protein. This table has a few hundred thousand distinct CDR3 sequences, about a sixth appearing once. Material for sequencing was peripheral blood. These receptors were collected from an adult woman with stable Graves' hyperthyroidism.

This clonotype has a count of ten or more. The CDR3 protein is CASSPTSFGGAGELFF. CDR3 bases: TGTGCCAGTAGCCCCACTAGCTTTGGAGGGGCCGGGGAGCTGTTTTTT. The chain uses TRBV19 and TRBJ2-2, with TRBD2 as a possible D gene (6 bases). This CDR3 has 16 residues. Germline CDR1 reads LNHDA; CDR2 reads SQIVND (reference sequence). Trimming left V 6 bases short and J 6 bases short, with 20 bases between.

V is TRBV24-1 and J is TRBJ2-7, with TRBD1 as a possible D gene (6 bases). Trimming removed 2 bases at V and 8 bases at J, with 15 bases between. The CDR3 runs to 14 residues. Germline-derived CDR1 and CDR2 are KGHDR and SFDVKD. The CDR3 spells CATSDSGQNLKQYF. CDR3 DNA: TGTGCCACCAGTGATTCTGGACAGAATTTGAAGCAGTACTTC.

The V call is TRBV11-2, the J call TRBJ2-2; weak D call: TRBD1 (6 bases). CDR3 length: 16 residues. V lost 7 bases, J lost 3 bases, and 18 bases lay in between. Germline CDR1 SGHAT, CDR2 FQNNGV. The CDR3 region is CASIGQTAFYTGELFF. CDR3 in DNA: TGTGCCAGCATAGGACAGACGGCTTTTTACACCGGGGAGCTGTTTTTT.

V is TRBV6-5 and J is TRBJ2-5; tentative D call: TRBD2 (6 bases). The germline V gene encodes CDR1 MNHEY and CDR2 SVGAGI. V lost 0 bases and J 2 bases, leaving 7 bases between the germline ends. The CDR3 is made up of 14 amino acids. CDR3 coding DNA: TGTGCCAGCAGTTACTCGGACTATCAAGAGACCCAGTACTTC. Its translation: CASSYSDYQETQYF.

This clonotype was detected ten times or more. The chain is built from TRBV6-1 and TRBJ1-1; D unresolved. There are 12 residues in the CDR3. Germline-derived CDR1 and CDR2 are MNHNS and SASEGT. Trimming stripped 0 bases from V and 11 bases from J, with 10 bases between. DNA of the CDR3: TGTGCCAGCAGTGAAGCAAGAGGGCGGGCTTTCTTT. As protein: CASSEARGRAFF.

This clonotype was found many times. The chain links TRBV28 to TRBJ2-7, with 7 bases identical to TRBD1. Losses at the gene ends were 5 bases for V and 3 bases for J; bases not matched to a gene: 13. In germline, CDR1 is MDHEN, CDR2 SYDVKM. The CDR3 spans 16 residues. The CDR3 is CASSPDLRQGLYEQYF. The CDR3 DNA is TGTGCCAGCAGTCCTGACCTAAGACAGGGCCTCTACGAGCAGTACTTC.

This clonotype has a count of ten or more. A much bigger clone sits one base away, suggesting this may be a read error. The V and J genes are TRBV6-2 or TRBV6-3 and TRBJ1-1, with no clear D. Trimming took off 8 bases at V and 4 bases at J, with 11 bases between the two ends. Germline CDR1 is MNHEY and CDR2 is SVGEGT. The CDR3 consists of 12 residues. As DNA, the CDR3 is TGTGCCAGCGGGTTAAAGGGCACTGAAGCTTTCTTT. Encoded protein: CASGLKGTEAFF.

This clonotype was counted a few times. The J gene is TRBJ1-2, the V gene TRBV7-8, with D unclear. Trimming cost V 5 bases and J 3 bases, with 19 bases left between them. Germline V gives CDR1 SGHVS, CDR2 FQNEAQ. This CDR3 is built from 16 residues. The CDR3 region is CASSQRMNRGYYGYTF. In nucleotides, the CDR3 is TGTGCCAGCAGCCAAAGGATGAATCGGGGTTACTATGGCTACACCTTC.

This clonotype was observed many times. J is TRBJ2-7 and V is TRBV6-2 or TRBV6-3; D possibly corresponds to TRBD1 (5 bases). This CDR3 spans 12 amino acids. Trimming removed 7 bases at V and 4 bases at J, with 11 bases between. The germline CDR1 and CDR2 sequences are MNHEY and SVGEGT. CDR3 bases: TGTGCCAGCAAACAGGAAATGTACGAGCAGTACTTC. It specifies CASKQEMYEQYF.

In its sample, this clonotype was seen many times. The genes are TRBV28 and TRBJ1-2, with 10 bases lining up with TRBD1. This CDR3 contains 15 residues. Trimming removed 6 bases from V and 1 base from J; junction bases left unmatched: 5. CDR1 MDHEN and CDR2 SYDVKM come from the germline V gene. CDR3: CASSRGTGVNYGYTF. CDR3 nucleotide sequence: TGTGCCAGCAGCCGCGGGACAGGGGTTAACTATGGCTACACCTTC.

This clonotype was seen at least ten times. This sequence joins TRBV27 and TRBJ2-7; D may be TRBD2 (5 bases). Germline V lookup: CDR1 MNHEY, CDR2 SMNVEV (reference sequence). The CDR3 is made up of 14 amino acids. Between the trimmed V and J ends, which lost 6 bases and 7 bases, there was a span of 19 bases. The CDR3 loop reads CASRRADRPGEQYF. For the CDR3, the DNA is TGTGCCAGCAGGCGAGCCGATAGGCCGGGGGAGCAGTACTTC.

This clonotype was detected many times. The rearrangement links TRBV28 to TRBJ2-7, with 7 nucleotides matching TRBD1. V lost 7 bases and J lost 2; bases outside the gene matches: 8. The CDR3 sequence is 14 residues long. Looked up from germline, CDR1 is MDHEN and CDR2 is SYDVKM. The CDR3 loop reads CASTPRDRPYEQYF. Here the CDR3 DNA reads TGTGCCAGCACCCCCCGGGACAGACCCTACGAGCAGTACTTC. Drawing the rest from reference TRBV28 and TRBJ2-7, the complete variable domain is DVKVTQSSRYLVKRTGEKVFLECVQDMDHENMFWYRQDPGLGLRLIYFSYDVKMKEKGDIPEGYSVSREKKERFSLILESASTNQTSMYLCASTPRDRPYEQYFGPGTRLTVT.

The V call is TRBV20-1, the J call TRBJ2-7; 7 nucleotides agree with TRBD2. With 4 bases clipped from V and 2 bases from J, the junction kept 8 bases outside the gene matches. This CDR3 is built from 14 residues. CDR1 and CDR2 from the germline V gene are DFQATT and SNEGSKA (reference sequence). The CDR3 DNA is TGCAGTGCTACTCTTAGCGGGCGTACCTACGAGCAGTACTTC. Residues: CSATLSGRTYEQYF.

In nucleotides, the CDR3 is TGTGCCATTGGGGAGACAGGCAACTTCTACGAGCAGTACTTC. Its translation is CAIGETGNFYEQYF. The chain carries TRBV10-3 and TRBJ2-7; maybe TRBD1 (6 bases). This CDR3 contains 14 residues. Deletions cut 9 bases from V and 3 bases from J, with 18 bases between. Germline CDR1 reads ENHRY; CDR2 reads SYGVKD.

This clonotype was detected ten times or more. V is TRBV12-5 and J is TRBJ1-3; tentative D call: TRBD1 (5 bases). Trimming stripped 3 bases from V and 7 bases from J, with 25 bases between. The CDR3 consists of 18 residues. Germline V gene lookup returns CDR1 LGHNT and CDR2 FRNRAP. In DNA, the CDR3 is TGTGCTAGTGGTTTTTCCCTCCGGGAGGGGAGCCGAGGGAACACCATATATTTT. Residues: CASGFSLREGSRGNTIYF.

This clonotype was seen ten or more times. The chain joins TRBV12-3 or TRBV12-4 to TRBJ1-5; D is ambiguous. The CDR3 is 14 residues long. V dropped 1 base and J dropped 5 bases, with 9 bases sitting between them. CDR3 loop: CASSLVGSDQPQHF. The DNA for the CDR3 is TGTGCCAGCAGTTTAGTAGGGAGCGATCAGCCCCAGCATTTT.